This entry features one T cell receptor (beta chain) sequence. CDR1 and CDR2 from the germline V gene are PRHDT and FYEKMQ (reference sequence). V shed 4 bases and J 9 bases; nucleotides not matched to a gene: 7. The CDR3 runs 15 residues. TCRdb's copy holds only in-frame clones and misses some; the assay was immunoSEQ multiplex PCR. The data contain fewer than 80,000 clones, approximately 88% of them singletons. This entry belongs to a study of T cell changes during pregnancy in multiple sclerosis. The rearrangement joins TRBV13 to TRBJ2-3; 13 bases are a match to TRBD2. This TCR was sampled from a female donor in good health, enrolled as a control in a pregnancy study. The specimen comprised peripheral blood, sampled in the first trimester of pregnancy. This chain's CDR3 is CASSSSGTSGTTQYF. The CDR3 DNA follows: TGTGCCAGCAGCTCTTCCGGGACTAGCGGGACCACGCAGTATTTT.